Listed here are 10 T cell receptor beta chains from one sample, sequenced in a study of cytomegalovirus exposure and HLA in healthy donors (dated by TCRdb to the late 2010s). Library creation used the immunoSEQ multiplex PCR assay. The multiplex PCR relied on a mix of 60 forward primers for TCR Vbeta segments and 13 reverse primers for TCR Jbeta segments. In its TCRdb copy, this immuneACCESS table keeps in-frame sequences only and misses some clones. Where compared with another copy, unresolved V genes explain less than half of these, and the others have no known cause. This sample comprises some 180,000 clones, over 75% of them detected only once. The top ten clonotypes cover approximately 2.1% of the sample. Sequences were obtained from PBMCs. The source is a woman aged 25 to 39 in good health and CMV-seronegative.

The J gene is TRBJ2-5, the V gene TRBV7-9; 8 bases are a match to TRBD2. V was pared by 11 bases and J by 5 bases, with 13 bases of the junction left unmatched. CDR1 is SEHNR, CDR2 FQNEAQ, per germline (reference sequence). The CDR3 has 14 residues. The CDR3 protein is CAGSNGGAWETQYF. The CDR3 region has the DNA TGTGCCGGCTCCAACGGGGGGGCATGGGAGACCCAGTACTTC.

V and J are TRBV5-4 and TRBJ2-1, with D perhaps TRBD1 (5 bases). The V end lost 0 bases, the J end lost 10 bases, and 8 bases lay between the germline ends. Germline CDR1 reads SGHNT; CDR2 reads YYREEE (reference sequence). The CDR3 has 12 residues. CDR3 in amino acids: CASSLEGREQFF. CDR3 coding DNA: TGTGCCAGCAGCTTGGAGGGGCGGGAGCAGTTCTTC.

The rearrangement links TRBV6-5 to TRBJ2-3; D perhaps matches TRBD1 (5 bases). The CDR3 has 16 residues. V lost 2 bases and J lost 7, with 19 bases in between. Germline CDR1 is MNHEY and CDR2 is SVGAGI. The CDR3 coding sequence is TGTGCCAGCAGTTACCGTATATGGGGCCCAAATAATACGCAGTATTTT. Protein: CASSYRIWGPNNTQYF.

This rearrangement joins TRBV5-8 to TRBJ2-3; 8 nucleotides line up with TRBD2. With V trimmed by 3 bases and J by 13 bases, 22 bases remained unmatched. Germline loops: CDR1 SGHTS, CDR2 YDEGEE. CDR3 size: 17 residues. The CDR3 sequence is CASSSRILAGHVKLEYF. CDR3 coding DNA: TGTGCCAGCAGCTCACGGATTCTAGCGGGCCATGTCAAGTTGGAGTATTTT.

This clone came up a few times. The rearrangement joins TRBV9 to TRBJ1-1; TRBD1 is a possible D gene (5 bases). Germline CDR1 reads SGDLS; CDR2 reads YYNGEE. Trimming removed 0 bases at V and 1 base at J, with 13 bases between. The length of the CDR3 is 16 residues. CDR3 in DNA: TGTGCCAGCAGCGTAGGAGTCAGGGAGGGGAACACTGAAGCTTTCTTT. It translates to CASSVGVREGNTEAFF.

V and J are TRBV5-1 and TRBJ2-5; perhaps TRBD2 as D (6 bases). CDR3 length: 14 amino acids. CDR1 and CDR2 from the germline V gene are SGHRS and YFSETQ. Trimming shortened V by 5 bases and J by 1 base, and 12 bases separated the two germline ends. The CDR3 sequence is CASRQVSGQETQYF. DNA of the CDR3: TGCGCCAGCAGGCAGGTTAGCGGCCAAGAGACCCAGTACTTC.

CDR3 sequence: CASTGGTLRCGTEAFF. CDR3 coding DNA: TGCGCCAGCACAGGGGGCACCTTAAGGTGCGGCACTGAAGCTTTCTTT. The chain has TRBV4-1 and TRBJ1-1; 8 bases are a match to TRBD1. CDR3 length equals 16 residues. V lost 7 bases to trimming and J lost 4 bases; unmatched junction nucleotides: 14. Germline loops: CDR1 MGHRA, CDR2 YSYEKL.

The V gene is TRBV30, the J gene TRBJ1-6; 8 positions match TRBD1. V lost 4 bases and J lost 6; bases outside the gene matches: 5. The CDR3 loop spans 14 amino acids. Germline assignment: CDR1 GTSNPN and CDR2 SVGIG (reference sequence). This CDR3 is CAWTPDRGNSPLHF. In DNA form, the CDR3 reads TGTGCCTGGACCCCCGACAGGGGTAATTCACCCCTCCACTTT.

The chain carries TRBV2 and TRBJ2-2; the match to TRBD2 covers 7 bases. The CDR3 spans 19 residues. Germline V gene data show CDR1 as SNHLY and CDR2 as FYNNEI. The V gene end was trimmed by 0 bases and the J gene end by 0 bases; junction bases not matched to a gene: 10. The CDR3: CASSEAPWDLAANTGELFF. DNA of the CDR3: TGTGCCAGCAGTGAAGCGCCCTGGGATCTAGCGGCGAACACCGGGGAGCTGTTTTTT.

The CDR3 protein is CASSLSQGTQVETQYF. CDR3 coding DNA: TGCGCCAGCAGCTTGTCTCAGGGGACACAAGTAGAGACCCAGTACTTC. The V call is TRBV5-1, the J call TRBJ2-5, with D perhaps TRBD1 (6 bases). CDR3 length: 16 residues. Germline V CDR1 and CDR2: SGHRS, YFSETQ. Trimming shortened V by 1 base and J by 4 bases, and 17 bases separated the two germline ends.